This T cell receptor (beta chain) was recovered during a study of tumor-infiltrating lymphocytes in oesophageal squamous cell carcinoma. The CDR3 is 15 amino acids. CDR1 and CDR2 from the germline V gene are MNHNS and SASEGT. V lost 7 bases to trimming and J lost 0 bases, with 16 bases between them. TCRdb reprocessed the PCR reads with MiXCR, giving one entry per CDR3 protein. This table has about 12,000 distinct CDR3 sequences, 50% to 60% appearing once. This clonotype is large. This chain links TRBV6-1 with TRBJ2-7; D gene unclear. The TCR originated in a female donor with esophageal squamous cell carcinoma. The sample was esophageal tumor tissue. DNA of the CDR3: TGTGCCAGCACCCCAACCGCCTCGAGCTCCTACGAGCAGTACTTC. Translating gives CASTPTASSSYEQYF.